Included here is one T cell receptor (beta chain) sequence, with context. What it recognizes is unknown. Germline values: CDR1 SGHTA, CDR2 FQGTGA. CDR3 length equals 15 residues. V lost 2 bases to trimming and J lost 6 bases, with 14 bases between them. This specimen comes from a study of T cells in localized non-small cell lung cancer. Whole-study findings and limits: Among the top 100 tumor clones, a median 57 appeared in adjacent lung. Uninvolved adjacent lung had more T cell clonality than any other tissue, topping tumor.

Here immunoSEQ multiplex PCR was the method, and the copy in TCRdb shows in-frame clones only, minus some. The table includes 75,000 to 85,000 clones, 65% to 85% detected once. The chain couples TRBV7-3 to TRBJ2-1; D is perhaps TRBD2 (6 bases). Sequenced here: peripheral blood, sampled before any cancer treatment. The receptor was derived from a female donor of 60 years or more with stage I lung adenocarcinoma. CDR3 coding DNA: TGTGCCAGCAGCTTAGAGGGAGGTTCAGGCAATGAGCAGTTCTTC. It is translated as CASSLEGGSGNEQFF.